The 5 T cell receptor beta chains below all came from one sample that was sequenced in a study of circulating and synovial CD4+ cells in juvenile arthritis. TCRdb's table, derived via immunoSEQ multiplex PCR, lists solely in-frame clones and lacks some. Among roughly 32,000 clones listed, about 95% were seen once. Sequencing was performed on CD4+ T cells from blood. The receptors derive from a human donor with juvenile idiopathic arthritis.

The chain is built from TRBV7-2 and TRBJ2-6; TRBD1 agrees at 7 bases. Per germline, CDR1 SGHTA and CDR2 FQGNSA. J was trimmed by 2 bases and V by 2 bases; bases with no gene match: 9. The length of the CDR3 is 18 residues. CDR3 sequence (DNA): TGTGCCAGCAGCTTAATATACAGGGGAGTAGCTGGGGCCAACGTCCTGACTTTC. Encoded protein: CASSLIYRGVAGANVLTF.

This chain connects TRBV9 to TRBJ2-3; 7 bases are a match to TRBD2. The germline gives CDR1 SGDLS, CDR2 YYNGEE. The length of the CDR3 is 16 residues. After removal of 3 bases from V and 0 bases from J, the junction contained 7 bases not matched to a gene. The CDR3 sequence: CASSGLGLVSTDTQYF. CDR3 DNA: TGTGCCAGCAGCGGGTTAGGACTAGTCAGCACAGATACGCAGTATTTT.

This clone occurred once. The chain is built from TRBV14 and TRBJ1-1; D ambiguous. Trimming removed 3 bases at V and 5 bases at J, with 7 bases between. CDR1 and CDR2 from the germline V gene are SGHDN and FVKESK. The CDR3 extends over 12 amino acids. The CDR3 DNA follows: TGTGCCAGCAGCCAGCTTCAGACTGAAGCTTTCTTT. Translated: CASSQLQTEAFF.

The chain has TRBV10-1 and TRBJ2-5, with D maybe TRBD2 (6 bases). Germline CDR1 WNHNN, CDR2 SYGVQD (reference sequence). The V end lost 3 bases, the J end lost 0 bases, and 8 bases lay between the germline ends. This CDR3 is built from 14 residues. CDR3 bases: TGCGCCAGCAGTGATGGGGGGAACCAAGAGACCCAGTACTTC. This encodes CASSDGGNQETQYF.

This chain uses TRBV28 with TRBJ2-1; 9 positions match TRBD1. This CDR3 region has 15 residues. The V gene's germline CDR1 is MDHEN and CDR2 SYDVKM. With V trimmed by 6 bases and J by 4 bases, 7 bases remained unmatched. DNA of the CDR3: TGTGCCAGCAGCTTAACCGGGACAGGGTACAATGAGCAGTTCTTC. Translation: CASSLTGTGYNEQFF. The whole variable domain, remainder taken from reference TRBV28 and TRBJ2-1, is DVKVTQSSRYLVKRTGEKVFLECVQDMDHENMFWYRQDPGLGLRLIYFSYDVKMKEKGDIPEGYSVSREKKERFSLILESASTNQTSMYLCASSLTGTGYNEQFFGPGTRLTVL.